These 10 T cell receptor beta chains originate from one sample sequenced in a study of cytomegalovirus exposure and HLA in healthy donors. The PCR ran on 60 Vbeta and 13 Jbeta primers. Measured with immunoSEQ multiplex PCR; TCRdb has only the in-frame clones, and not every one. Seen here are 150,000 to 200,000 clones, roughly 73% observed once, and the top ten hold approximately 2%. Sequenced sample: PBMCs. The receptors were gathered from a woman aged 25 to 39 in good health and CMV-seronegative.

The chain recombines TRBV9 with TRBJ1-1, with unresolved D. The germline CDR1 and CDR2 sequences are SGDLS and YYNGEE. CDR3 length: 15 residues. V lost 0 bases, J lost 4 bases, and 13 bases lay in between. DNA of the CDR3: TGTGCCAGCAGCGTAGTGGAGACGGGAGTCACTGAAGCTTTCTTT. It yields the protein CASSVVETGVTEAFF. The full variable domain, in which reference TRBV9 and TRBJ1-1 provide the parts outside the CDR3, is DSGVTQTPKHLITATGQRVTLRCSPRSGDLSVYWYQQSLDQGLQFLIQYYNGEERAKGNILERFSAQQFPDLHSELNLSSLELGDSALYFCASSVVETGVTEAFFGQGTRLTVV.

This chain uses TRBV7-8 with TRBJ2-1, with a weak D call TRBD1 (6 bases). Germline V gene data show CDR1 as SGHVS and CDR2 as FQNEAQ. The CDR3 runs to 15 residues. V gave up 5 bases and J gave up 5 bases, with 16 bases separating them. DNA for the CDR3: TGTGCCAGCAGCGTCGGACAGATCCCGGACAATGAGCAGTTCTTC. Translated: CASSVGQIPDNEQFF. The full variable domain, in which reference TRBV7-8 and TRBJ2-1 provide the parts outside the CDR3, is GAGVSQSPRYKVAKRGQDVALRCDPISGHVSLFWYQQALGQGPEFLTYFQNEAQLDKSGLPSDRFFAERPEGSVSTLKIQRTQQEDSAVYLCASSVGQIPDNEQFFGPGTRLTVL.

This clone was detected a few times. The chain links TRBV5-1 to TRBJ2-1; TRBD2 matches 7 bases. V shed 4 bases and J 4 bases; nucleotides not matched to a gene: 2. The germline gives CDR1 SGHRS, CDR2 YFSETQ. This CDR3 spans 13 amino acids. The CDR3 nucleotides read TGCGCCAGCAGCCCACTAGCGTACAATGAGCAGTTCTTC. Its protein is CASSPLAYNEQFF.

The rearrangement joins TRBV5-6 to TRBJ2-1; a possible D gene is TRBD1 (6 bases). Germline-derived CDR1 and CDR2 are SGHDT and YYEEEE. The ends were cut back, 0 bases at V and 4 bases at J, with 11 bases in the middle. The CDR3 loop spans 15 amino acids. CDR3 nucleotides: TGTGCCAGCAGCTTGGATGAACAGGGATACAATGAGCAGTTCTTC. Its translation is CASSLDEQGYNEQFF.

V usage is TRBV5-1 and J usage is TRBJ1-2; no reliable D call. This CDR3 contains 14 residues. The V gene lost 3 bases and the J gene lost 7 bases, with 16 bases spanning the gap. Germline V gene sequence: CDR1 SGHRS, CDR2 YFSETQ. CDR3 residues: CASSSAGRPPGYTF. The CDR3 DNA is TGCGCCAGCAGCTCGGCCGGGAGGCCGCCTGGCTACACCTTC.

The J gene is TRBJ2-7, the V gene TRBV10-2; D is unclear. Germline assignment: CDR1 WSHSY and CDR2 SAAADI. The CDR3 is 13 amino acids. With 3 bases removed from V and 3 bases from J, the gap between germline ends came to 9 bases. CDR3 loop: CASSDSFFYEQYF. The CDR3 bases are TGCGCCAGCAGTGATTCCTTCTTCTACGAGCAGTACTTC.

This chain connects TRBV5-1 to TRBJ2-3; 9 bases align to TRBD2. Germline V gene data show CDR1 as SGHRS and CDR2 as YFSETQ. Germline trimming cut 2 bases from V and 4 bases from J; bases unmatched to any gene: 8. This CDR3 contains 16 residues. CDR3 DNA sequence: TGCGCCAGCAGCTTCTTCGGCGGGGGGGGAGCAGATACGCAGTATTTT. Amino acid sequence: CASSFFGGGGADTQYF.

The chain recombines TRBV5-1 with TRBJ2-7; TRBD1 aligns across 8 bases. The CDR3 spans 13 residues. CDR1 is SGHRS, CDR2 YFSETQ, per germline. Unmatched junction bases numbered 2, after V lost 4 bases and J lost 2 bases. DNA of the CDR3: TGCGCCAGCAGCCAGGGACAGGCCTACGAGCAGTACTTC. It is translated as CASSQGQAYEQYF.

Comment on this clone: One end of the junction is discordant with germline, which a read error may explain. The chain joins TRBV7-2 to TRBJ1-5; D remains unclear. The CDR3 runs 13 residues. From germline, CDR1 is SGHTA and CDR2 FQGNSA. This chain's CDR3 is CASSIAHNQPQHF. The CDR3 bases are TGTGCCAGCAGCATAGCCCACAATCAGCCCCAGCATTTT.

This clone has a handful of counts. The CDR3 sequence is CASSLGHGPSYEQYF. The CDR3 DNA sequence: TGCGCCAGCAGCCTGGGACATGGACCATCCTACGAGCAGTACTTC. This chain uses TRBV4-1 with TRBJ2-7; TRBD1 is a possible D gene (6 bases). CDR3 size: 15 residues. Germline CDR1 is MGHRA and CDR2 is YSYEKL. V lost 4 bases and J lost 1, with 14 bases in between.